This TCR beta chain was retrieved from a study of blood T cell repertoires in COVID-19. Study-level background: From T cells, B-cell-depleted T cells, or PBMCs came the material, which was cDNA or gDNA.

The assay was immunoSEQ multiplex PCR, and TCRdb's table has in-frame clones only and misses some. The data contain 95,000 to 150,000 clones, more than 80% of them singletons. The J segment lost 5 bases and the V segment lost 6 bases, leaving 5 bases of the junction unmatched. The germline gives CDR1 MRHNA, CDR2 SNTAGT. This CDR3 region has 13 residues. The sequence derives from a man between 40 and 49 years old with acute or convalescent COVID-19. The chain links TRBV6-4 to TRBJ2-7, with 9 nucleotides matching TRBD1. The sample comprised peripheral blood. The CDR3 region is CASSPDRGDEQYF. As DNA, the CDR3 is TGTGCCAGCAGCCCCGACAGGGGGGACGAGCAGTACTTC.